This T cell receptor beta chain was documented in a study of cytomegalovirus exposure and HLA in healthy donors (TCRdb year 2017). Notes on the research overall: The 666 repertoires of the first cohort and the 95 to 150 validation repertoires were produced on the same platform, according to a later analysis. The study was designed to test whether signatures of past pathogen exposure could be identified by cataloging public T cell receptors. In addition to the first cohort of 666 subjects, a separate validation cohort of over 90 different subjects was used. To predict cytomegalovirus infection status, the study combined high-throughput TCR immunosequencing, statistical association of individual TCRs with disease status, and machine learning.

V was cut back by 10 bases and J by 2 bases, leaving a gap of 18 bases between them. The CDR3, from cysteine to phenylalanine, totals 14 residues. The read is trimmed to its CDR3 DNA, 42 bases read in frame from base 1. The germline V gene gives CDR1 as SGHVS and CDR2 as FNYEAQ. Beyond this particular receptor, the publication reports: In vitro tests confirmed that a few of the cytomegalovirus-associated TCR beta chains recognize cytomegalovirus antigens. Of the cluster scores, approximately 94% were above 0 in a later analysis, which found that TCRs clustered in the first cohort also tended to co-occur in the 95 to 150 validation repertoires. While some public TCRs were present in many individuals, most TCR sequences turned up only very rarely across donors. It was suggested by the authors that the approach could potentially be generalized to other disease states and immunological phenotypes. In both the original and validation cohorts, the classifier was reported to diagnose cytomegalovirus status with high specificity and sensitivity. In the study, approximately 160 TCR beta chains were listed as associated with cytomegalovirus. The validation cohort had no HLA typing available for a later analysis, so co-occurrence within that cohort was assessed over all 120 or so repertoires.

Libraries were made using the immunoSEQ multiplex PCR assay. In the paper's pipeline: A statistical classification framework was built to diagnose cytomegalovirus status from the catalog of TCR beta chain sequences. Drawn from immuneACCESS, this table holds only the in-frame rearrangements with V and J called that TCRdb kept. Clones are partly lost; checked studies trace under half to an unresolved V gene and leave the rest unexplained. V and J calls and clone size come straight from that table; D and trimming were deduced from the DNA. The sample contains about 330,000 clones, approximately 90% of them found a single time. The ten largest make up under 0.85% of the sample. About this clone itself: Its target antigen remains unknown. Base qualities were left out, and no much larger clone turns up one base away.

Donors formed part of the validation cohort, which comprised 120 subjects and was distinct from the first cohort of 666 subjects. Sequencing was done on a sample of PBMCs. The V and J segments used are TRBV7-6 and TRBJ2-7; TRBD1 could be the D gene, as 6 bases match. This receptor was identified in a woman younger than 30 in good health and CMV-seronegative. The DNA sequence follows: TGTGCCAACAGAGGGACACGGTGTACCTACGAGCAGTACTTC. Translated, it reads CANRGTRCTYEQYF.